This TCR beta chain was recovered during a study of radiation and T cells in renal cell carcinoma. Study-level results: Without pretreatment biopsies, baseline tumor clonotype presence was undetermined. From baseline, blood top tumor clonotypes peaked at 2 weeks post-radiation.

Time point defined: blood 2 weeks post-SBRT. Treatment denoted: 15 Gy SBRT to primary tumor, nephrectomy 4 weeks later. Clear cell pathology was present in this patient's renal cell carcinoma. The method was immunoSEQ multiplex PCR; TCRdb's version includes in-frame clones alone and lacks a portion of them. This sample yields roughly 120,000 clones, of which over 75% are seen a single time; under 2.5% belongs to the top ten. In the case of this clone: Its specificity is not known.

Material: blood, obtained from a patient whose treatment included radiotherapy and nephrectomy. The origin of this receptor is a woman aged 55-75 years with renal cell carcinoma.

The CDR3 region has the DNA TGTGCCTGGACGTGGTTGCGACCGGGCACTGAAGCTTTCTTT. This sequence encodes CAWTWLRPGTEAFF. The chain couples TRBV30 to TRBJ1-1; D remains unclear. Germline V lookup: CDR1 GTSNPN, CDR2 SVGIG (reference sequence). Trimming took 4 bases from V and 4 from J, leaving 16 bases between them. The CDR3 loop spans 14 amino acids. Supplemented by reference TRBV30 and TRBJ1-1, the full variable domain reads SQTIHQWPATLVQPVGSPLSLECTVEGTSNPNLYWYRQAAGRGLQLLFYSVGIGQISSEVPQNLSASRPQDRQFILSSKKLLLSDSGFYLCAWTWLRPGTEAFFGQGTRLTVV.